The rows below give T cell receptor beta chains drawn from one sample of a study of T cells in tumors after PD-1 blockade. Profiling relied on immunoSEQ multiplex PCR, and the TCRdb table lists in-frame clones only, not all of them. This sample carries about 47,000 clones, approximately 79% of them seen once, and the ten largest clones take over 7.5%. The input for sequencing was PBMCs, taken before anti-PD-1 therapy. Receptors originate from a human donor with advanced basal cell or squamous cell carcinoma (not recorded which). Each CDR3 is given with its conserved first and last residue. The size entry is marked missing in some rows and otherwise reads once, few, many or a size class.

clone_size: -; v_call: TRBV19; cdr3_aa: CASSLQSKSNQPQHF
clone_size: -; v_call: TRBV6-5; cdr3_aa: CASSLGGSDQPQHF
clone_size: few; v_call: TRBV10-3; cdr3_aa: CAISGTSGESYNEQFF
clone_size: -; v_call: TRBV3-1/TRBV3-2; cdr3_aa: CASSQHDWRDEQFF
clone_size: -; v_call: TRBV15; cdr3_aa: CATSGYRGAGQPQHF
clone_size: -; v_call: TRBV2; cdr3_aa: CASREDRDEKLFF
clone_size: -; v_call: TRBV5-8; cdr3_aa: CASSRDGPRGIQYF
clone_size: few; v_call: TRBV19; cdr3_aa: CASTPWVLSNTGELFF
clone_size: -; v_call: TRBV28; cdr3_aa: CAVHSNTGELFF
clone_size: -; v_call: TRBV6-5; cdr3_aa: CASSSREDNSPLHF
clone_size: few; v_call: TRBV7-9; cdr3_aa: CASSSTVNGYTF
clone_size: -; v_call: TRBV6-2/TRBV6-3; cdr3_aa: CASSYQSGLAGATQYF
clone_size: -; v_call: TRBV4-1; cdr3_aa: CASSQEGGGYSNQPQHF
clone_size: -; v_call: TRBV7-9; cdr3_aa: CASSLTSGDSEQYF
clone_size: -; v_call: TRBV19; cdr3_aa: CASRTGRTNEKLFF
clone_size: -; v_call: TRBV4-1; cdr3_aa: CASSQGRVGVNTEAFF
clone_size: -; v_call: TRBV18; cdr3_aa: CASSRSDRGGNQPQHF
clone_size: -; v_call: TRBV28; cdr3_aa: CASSPQGQGLGSPLHF
clone_size: -; v_call: TRBV12-5; cdr3_aa: CASAPGETQYF
clone_size: -; v_call: TRBV19; cdr3_aa: CAAGTPNQPQHF
clone_size: -; v_call: TRBV6-2/TRBV6-3; cdr3_aa: CASSLTGAYSPLHF
clone_size: -; v_call: TRBV7-8; cdr3_aa: CASSPTSRTGPRINYGYTF
clone_size: -; v_call: TRBV4-2; cdr3_aa: CASSHSGTGGTETQYF
clone_size: -; v_call: TRBV19; cdr3_aa: CASSNRDRHGETQYF
clone_size: -; v_call: TRBV6-5; cdr3_aa: CATSRGETQYF
clone_size: -; v_call: TRBV7-5; cdr3_aa: CVRSFRGLARNTGELFF
clone_size: once; v_call: TRBV6-1; cdr3_aa: CASSEGPSSYNEQFF
clone_size: few; v_call: TRBV28; cdr3_aa: CASSFVLGTDTQYF
clone_size: -; v_call: TRBV29-1; cdr3_aa: CSAGGHSSTDTQYF
clone_size: -; v_call: TRBV29-1; cdr3_aa: CSARTSGSDEQFF
clone_size: few; v_call: TRBV7-9; cdr3_aa: CASSLWGYYEQYF
clone_size: -; v_call: TRBV19; cdr3_aa: CASSIAPGAEAFF
clone_size: -; v_call: TRBV6-1; cdr3_aa: CASSDGQKYVDFGYTF
clone_size: many; v_call: TRBV10-2; cdr3_aa: CASSEIWGNEAFF
clone_size: once; v_call: TRBV24-1; cdr3_aa: CATSDLVKGLNEQFF
clone_size: -; v_call: TRBV5-8; cdr3_aa: CASRARGRDEQYF
clone_size: -; v_call: TRBV5-6; cdr3_aa: CASSTLLPSSYNSPLHF
clone_size: -; v_call: TRBV6-5; cdr3_aa: CASSNQETQYF
clone_size: -; v_call: TRBV29-1; cdr3_aa: CSAQMQNLPGELFF
clone_size: -; v_call: TRBV5-1; cdr3_aa: CASSLYGELFF
clone_size: -; v_call: TRBV27; cdr3_aa: CASSLFASTGGEQFF